This TCR beta chain was found in a study of T cell responses to AZD1222 COVID-19 vaccine. Study information: Second-dose timings of about 4 or about 12 weeks were pooled.

This CDR3 region has 13 residues. With 3 bases removed from V and 3 bases from J, the gap between germline ends came to 9 bases. Germline V gives CDR1 SGHAT, CDR2 FQNNGV. Study-level results: Vaccination with two AZD1222 doses was followed by a rise in Spike-specific TCR breadth and depth.

A note on this clone: As yet, its antigen is unknown.

Data came from immunoSEQ multiplex PCR; TCRdb stores just in-frame clones and leaves some out. The data show some 63,000 clones, 65% to 90% seen once. The V and J genes are TRBV11-2 and TRBJ2-7, with D perhaps matching TRBD2 (6 bases). The sequence derives from an adult in good health. The sample consisted of peripheral blood, taken on day 0 of AZD1222 vaccination. CDR3 DNA: TGTGCCAGCAGCTTGGGACTCCGCTACGAGCAGTACTTC. It is translated as CASSLGLRYEQYF.